This T cell receptor (beta chain) was profiled in a study of monozygotic twins with cystic fibrosis. Overall study: With roughly 16 PCR cycles, barcoded libraries came from 2.5 to 3.5 micrograms of fragmented DNA. Study-wide points: No link emerged between shared CDR3 counts and age, concordance or severity. Clonality was generally low (median around 0.009), higher in the most severe patients.

Germline V lookup: CDR1 MNHNY, CDR2 SVGAGI (reference sequence). V was trimmed by 2 bases and J by 5 bases, leaving 11 bases between them. This CDR3 has 14 amino acids. As concerns this clone: Its matching antigen is unknown.

Produced via immunoSEQ multiplex PCR; TCRdb's table is partial and in-frame only. The sample gives 30,000 or so clones, more than 55% of which show up once; 0.7% to 1% is in the top ten. Source material: blood. V is TRBV6-6 and J is TRBJ2-3; D is uncertain. The source is a girl aged 10 to 17 with cystic fibrosis. CDR3 DNA: TGTGCCAGCAGTTACCGGTGGGGTGAAGATACGCAGTATTTT. This sequence encodes CASSYRWGEDTQYF.